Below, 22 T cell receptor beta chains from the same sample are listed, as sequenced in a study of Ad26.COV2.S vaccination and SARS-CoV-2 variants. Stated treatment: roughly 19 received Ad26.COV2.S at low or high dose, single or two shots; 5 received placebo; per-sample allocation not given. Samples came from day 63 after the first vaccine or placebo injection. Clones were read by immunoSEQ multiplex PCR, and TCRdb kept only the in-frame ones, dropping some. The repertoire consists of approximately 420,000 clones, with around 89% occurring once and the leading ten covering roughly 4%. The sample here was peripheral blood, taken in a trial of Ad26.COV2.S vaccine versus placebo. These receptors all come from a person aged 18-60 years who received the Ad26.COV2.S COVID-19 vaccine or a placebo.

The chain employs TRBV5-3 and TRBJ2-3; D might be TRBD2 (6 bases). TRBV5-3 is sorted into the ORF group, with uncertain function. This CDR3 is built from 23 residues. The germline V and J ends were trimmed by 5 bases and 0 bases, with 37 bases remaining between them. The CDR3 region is CARSTNRGRKSTSNRTSTDTQYF. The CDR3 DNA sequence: TGTGCCAGAAGTACCAACCGGGGCCGGAAGAGCACTAGCAACAGAACTAGCACAGATACGCAGTATTTT.

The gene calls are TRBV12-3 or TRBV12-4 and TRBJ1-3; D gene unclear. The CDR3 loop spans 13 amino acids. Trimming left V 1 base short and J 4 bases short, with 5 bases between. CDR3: CASSLGEGNTIYF. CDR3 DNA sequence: TGTGCCAGCAGTTTAGGAGAGGGAAACACCATATATTTT.

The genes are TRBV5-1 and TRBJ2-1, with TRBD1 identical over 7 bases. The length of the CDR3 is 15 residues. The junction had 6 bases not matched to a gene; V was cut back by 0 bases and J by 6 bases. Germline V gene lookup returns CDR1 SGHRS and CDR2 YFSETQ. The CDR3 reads CASSLEGGRVNEQFF. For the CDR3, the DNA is TGCGCCAGCAGCTTGGAAGGGGGCAGAGTCAATGAGCAGTTCTTC.

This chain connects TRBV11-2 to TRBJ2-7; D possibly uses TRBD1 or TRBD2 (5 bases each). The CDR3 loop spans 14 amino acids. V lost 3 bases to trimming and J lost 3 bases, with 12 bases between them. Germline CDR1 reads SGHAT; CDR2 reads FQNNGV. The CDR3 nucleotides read TGTGCCAGCAGCTTTATAGGGGCGGGCTACGAGCAGTACTTC. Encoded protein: CASSFIGAGYEQYF.

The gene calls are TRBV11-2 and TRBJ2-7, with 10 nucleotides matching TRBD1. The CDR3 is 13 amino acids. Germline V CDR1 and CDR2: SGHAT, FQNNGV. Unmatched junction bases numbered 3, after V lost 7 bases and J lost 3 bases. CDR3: CASIWTGGYEQYF. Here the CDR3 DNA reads TGTGCCAGCATTTGGACAGGGGGCTACGAGCAGTACTTC. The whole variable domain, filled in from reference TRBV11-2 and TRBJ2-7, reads EAGVAQSPRYKIIEKRQSVAFWCNPISGHATLYWYQQILGQGPKLLIQFQNNGVVDDSQLPKDRFSAERLKGVDSTLKIQPAKLEDSAVYLCASIWTGGYEQYFGPGTRLTVT.

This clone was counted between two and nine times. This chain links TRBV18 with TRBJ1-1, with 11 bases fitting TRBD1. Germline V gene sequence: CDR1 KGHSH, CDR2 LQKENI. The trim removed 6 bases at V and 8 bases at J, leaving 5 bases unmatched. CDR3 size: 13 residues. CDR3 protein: CASSGQGAREAFF. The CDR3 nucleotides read TGTGCCAGCTCCGGACAGGGGGCTCGAGAAGCTTTCTTT.

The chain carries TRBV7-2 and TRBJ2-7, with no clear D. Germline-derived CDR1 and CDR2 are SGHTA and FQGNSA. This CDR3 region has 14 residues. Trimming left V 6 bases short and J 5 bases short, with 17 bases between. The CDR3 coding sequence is TGTGCCAGCAGTTTTCCTGCGGTCGACAACGAGCAGTACTTC. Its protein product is CASSFPAVDNEQYF.

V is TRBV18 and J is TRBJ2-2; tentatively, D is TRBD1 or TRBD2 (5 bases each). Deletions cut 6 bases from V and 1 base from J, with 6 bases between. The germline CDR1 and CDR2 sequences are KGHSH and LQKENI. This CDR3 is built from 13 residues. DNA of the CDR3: TGTGCCAGCTCGGGGGTGAACACCGGGGAGCTGTTTTTT. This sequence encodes CASSGVNTGELFF.

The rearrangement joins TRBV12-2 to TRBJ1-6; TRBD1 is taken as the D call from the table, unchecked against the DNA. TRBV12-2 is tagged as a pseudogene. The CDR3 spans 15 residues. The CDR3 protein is CASRLASSQNSPLHF. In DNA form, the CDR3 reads TGTGCAAGTCGCTTAGCGTCCAGTCAGAATTCACCCCTCCACTTT.

CDR3: CASSQDLPRGYNEQFF. CDR3 coding DNA: TGTGCCAGCAGCCAAGATCTGCCAAGAGGGTACAATGAGCAGTTCTTC. This chain uses TRBV3-1 (or the pseudogene TRBV3-2) with TRBJ2-1; possibly TRBD2 for D (5 bases). The ends were cut back, 0 bases at V and 4 bases at J, with 13 bases in the middle. The CDR3 has 16 amino acids. Germline lookup yields CDR1 LGHDT and CDR2 YNNKEL (reference sequence).

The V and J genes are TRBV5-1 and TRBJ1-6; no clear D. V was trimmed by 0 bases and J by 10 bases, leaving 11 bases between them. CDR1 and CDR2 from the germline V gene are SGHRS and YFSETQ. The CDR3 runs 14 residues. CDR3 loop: CASSLAVEESPLHF. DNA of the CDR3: TGCGCCAGCAGCTTGGCCGTGGAGGAATCACCCCTCCACTTT.

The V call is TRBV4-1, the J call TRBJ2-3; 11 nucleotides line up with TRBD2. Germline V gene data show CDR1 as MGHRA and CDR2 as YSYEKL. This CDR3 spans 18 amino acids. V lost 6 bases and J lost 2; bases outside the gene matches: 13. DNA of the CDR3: TGCGCCAGCAGTTACAGTGGACTAGCGGGCTATGCCACAGATACGCAGTATTTT. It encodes CASSYSGLAGYATDTQYF.

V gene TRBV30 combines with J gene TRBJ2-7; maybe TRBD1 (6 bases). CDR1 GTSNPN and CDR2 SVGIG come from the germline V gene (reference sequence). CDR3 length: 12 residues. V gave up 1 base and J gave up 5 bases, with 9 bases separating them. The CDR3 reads CAWSAPGDEQYF. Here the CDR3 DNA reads TGTGCCTGGAGTGCCCCAGGGGACGAGCAGTACTTC.

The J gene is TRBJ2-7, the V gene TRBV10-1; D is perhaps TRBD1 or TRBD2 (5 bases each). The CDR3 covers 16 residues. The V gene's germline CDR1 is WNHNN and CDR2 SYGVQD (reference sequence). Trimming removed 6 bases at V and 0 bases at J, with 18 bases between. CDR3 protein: CASSRGVWGHSYEQYF. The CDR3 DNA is TGCGCCAGCAGCAGAGGGGTCTGGGGCCACTCCTACGAGCAGTACTTC.

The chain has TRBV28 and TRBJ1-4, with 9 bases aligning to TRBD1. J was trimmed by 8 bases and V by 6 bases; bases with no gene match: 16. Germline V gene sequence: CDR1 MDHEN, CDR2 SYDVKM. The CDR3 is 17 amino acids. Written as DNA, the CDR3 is TGTGCCAGCAGCACCACCCTCGCACAGGGGGCCGTCGAAAAACTGTTTTTT. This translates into CASSTTLAQGAVEKLFF.

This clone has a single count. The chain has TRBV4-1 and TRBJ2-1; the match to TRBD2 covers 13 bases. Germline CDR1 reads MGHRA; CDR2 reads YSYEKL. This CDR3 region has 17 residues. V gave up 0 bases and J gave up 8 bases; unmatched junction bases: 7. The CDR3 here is CASSQDWRLAGGYEQFF. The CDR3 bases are TGCGCCAGCAGCCAAGATTGGAGACTAGCGGGGGGATATGAGCAGTTCTTC.

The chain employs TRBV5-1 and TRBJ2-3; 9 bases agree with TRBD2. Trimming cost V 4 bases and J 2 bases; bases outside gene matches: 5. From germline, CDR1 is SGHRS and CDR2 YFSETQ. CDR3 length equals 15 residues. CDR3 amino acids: CASSISGGNTDTQYF. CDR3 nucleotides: TGCGCCAGCAGCATTAGCGGGGGAAACACAGATACGCAGTATTTT.

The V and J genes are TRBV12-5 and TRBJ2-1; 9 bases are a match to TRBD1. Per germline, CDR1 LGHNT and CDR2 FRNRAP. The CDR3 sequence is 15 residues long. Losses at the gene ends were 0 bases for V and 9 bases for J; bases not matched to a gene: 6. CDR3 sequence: CASGLVDRGWGEQFF. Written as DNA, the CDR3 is TGTGCTAGTGGTTTGGTGGACAGGGGTTGGGGTGAGCAGTTCTTC.

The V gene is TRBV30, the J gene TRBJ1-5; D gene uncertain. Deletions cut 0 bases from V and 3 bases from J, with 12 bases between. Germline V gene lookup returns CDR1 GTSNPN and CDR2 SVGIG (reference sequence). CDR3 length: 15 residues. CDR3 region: CAWSVYGDTNQPQHF. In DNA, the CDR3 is TGTGCCTGGAGTGTTTATGGGGATACCAATCAGCCCCAGCATTTT.

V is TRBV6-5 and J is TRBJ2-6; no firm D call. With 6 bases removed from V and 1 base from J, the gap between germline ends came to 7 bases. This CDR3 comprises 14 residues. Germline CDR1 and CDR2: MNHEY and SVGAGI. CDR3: CASRAPSGANVLTF. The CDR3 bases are TGTGCCAGCAGGGCGCCTTCTGGGGCCAACGTCCTGACTTTC.

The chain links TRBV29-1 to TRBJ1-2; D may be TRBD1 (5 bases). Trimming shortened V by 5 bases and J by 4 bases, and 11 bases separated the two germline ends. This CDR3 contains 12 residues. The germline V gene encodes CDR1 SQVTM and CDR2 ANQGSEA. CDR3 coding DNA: TGCAGCGTTCCCTCGGGGCCCTATGGCTACACCTTC. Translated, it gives CSVPSGPYGYTF.

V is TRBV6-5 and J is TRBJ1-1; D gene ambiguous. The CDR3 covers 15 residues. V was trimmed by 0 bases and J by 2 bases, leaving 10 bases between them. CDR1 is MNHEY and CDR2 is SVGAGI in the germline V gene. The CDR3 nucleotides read TGTGCCAGCAGTTACTCCCGAACAGCCAACACTGAAGCTTTCTTT. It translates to CASSYSRTANTEAFF.